Sequencing of this TCR beta chain was carried out in a study of CD8 T cells in ankylosing spondylitis. Germline CDR1 SQVTM, CDR2 ANQGSEA. Trimming cost V 8 bases and J 0 bases, with 13 bases left between them. This CDR3 has 13 residues. As to this clonotype: Antigen: not known.

Whole-study results and caveats: One TCR beta motif, made up of eight or nine highly homologous variants, appeared characteristic of ankylosing spondylitis blood. Significant enrichment of disease-linked clones was reported in matched ankylosing spondylitis synovial fluid.

Using its own MiXCR run on the 5' RACE reads, TCRdb lists one record per CDR3 protein. The table lists hundreds of thousands of distinct CDR3 sequences, about 12% of them singletons, with under 0.6% in the top ten. The receptor was derived from a male donor with ankylosing spondylitis. Source material: blood, either unsorted or a sorted T cell fraction (not recorded which). The rearrangement joins TRBV29-1 to TRBJ1-1; D uncertain. Here the CDR3 reads CSSSPLMNTEAFF. As DNA, the CDR3 is TGCAGCTCCTCTCCACTAATGAACACTGAAGCTTTCTTT.